Many counts were recorded for the clone carrying this T cell receptor beta chain. The CDR3 runs to 16 residues. CDR1 is MNHEY, CDR2 SMNVEV, per germline (reference sequence). V gave up 5 bases and J gave up 8 bases; unmatched junction bases: 14. The data were obtained in a study of blood T cells in healthy people across ages. Primed by a sample-barcoded 5' primer and a J-beta primer mix, a second PCR proceeded for about 6 to 11 cycles. Using its own MiXCR run on the 5' RACE reads, TCRdb lists one record per CDR3 protein. The sample yields about 590,000 distinct CDR3 sequences, roughly 30% seen once. Sequenced: blood. J is TRBJ2-1 and V is TRBV27; 8 nucleotides line up with TRBD2. The TCR sequence derives from an elderly woman in good health. The CDR3: CASSLQSGGGIYEQFF. The CDR3 DNA reads as TGTGCCAGCAGTCTGCAATCGGGGGGGGGCATATATGAGCAGTTCTTC.